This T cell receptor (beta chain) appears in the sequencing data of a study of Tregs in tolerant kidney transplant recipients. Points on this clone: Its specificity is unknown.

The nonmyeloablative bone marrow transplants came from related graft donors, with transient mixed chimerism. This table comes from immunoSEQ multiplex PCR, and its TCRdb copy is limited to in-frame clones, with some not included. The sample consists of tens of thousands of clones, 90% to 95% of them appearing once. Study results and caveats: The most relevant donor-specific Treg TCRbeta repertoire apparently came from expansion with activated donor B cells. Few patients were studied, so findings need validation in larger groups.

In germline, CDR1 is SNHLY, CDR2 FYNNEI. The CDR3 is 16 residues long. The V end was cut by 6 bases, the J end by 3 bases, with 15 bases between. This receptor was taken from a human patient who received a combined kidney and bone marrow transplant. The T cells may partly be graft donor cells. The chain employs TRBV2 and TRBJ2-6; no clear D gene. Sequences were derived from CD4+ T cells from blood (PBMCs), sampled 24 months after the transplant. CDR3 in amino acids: CASRRRLTGGANVLTF. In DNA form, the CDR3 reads TGTGCCAGCAGGCGACGGCTGACGGGTGGGGCCAACGTCCTGACTTTC.